The next 22 T cell receptor beta chains were all read from a single sample in a study of T cell repertoires in cytomegalovirus infection. TCRdb re-derived calls from the reads in MiXCR, one entry per CDR3 protein. Altogether a few hundred thousand distinct CDR3 sequences are present, approximately 40% being singletons, with the ten largest covering around 50%. Their antigens are not known. The material sequenced was cultured PBMCs, taken from culture after CMV antigen stimulation. These TCRs come from a human donor in good health (CMV status not recorded). Some clones in this sample may be carry-over from other donors' samples.

This clonotype was counted only a few times. The J gene is TRBJ1-2, the V gene TRBV12-3 or TRBV12-4; D is possibly TRBD1 (5 bases). V dropped 3 bases and J dropped 7 bases, with 12 bases sitting between them. The CDR3 consists of 13 residues. CDR3 DNA sequence: TGTGCCAGCAGTTTTATGGGACGGCGTGGCTACACCTTC. It yields the protein CASSFMGRRGYTF.

The rearrangement links TRBV2 to TRBJ2-1; 13 bases align to TRBD2. The junction had 6 bases not matched to a gene; V was cut back by 6 bases and J by 10 bases. Germline values: CDR1 SNHLY, CDR2 FYNNEI. This CDR3 is built from 14 residues. DNA of the CDR3: TGTGCCAGCAGCTGGACTAGCGGGGGTCGAGAGCAGTTCTTC. Translated: CASSWTSGGREQFF.

The chain couples TRBV6-5 to TRBJ1-5; the D gene is possibly TRBD1 (6 bases). Trimming removed 6 bases at V and 6 bases at J, with 12 bases between. Germline V lookup: CDR1 MNHEY, CDR2 SVGAGI. The CDR3 is 13 residues long. The CDR3 loop is CASSPGHLQPQHF. The CDR3 DNA reads as TGTGCCAGCAGCCCGGGACACCTTCAGCCCCAGCATTTT.

The chain recombines TRBV2 with TRBJ1-1, with D uncertain. This CDR3 is built from 14 residues. V lost 0 bases, J lost 4 bases, and 9 bases lay in between. The germline V gene has CDR1 SNHLY and CDR2 FYNNEI. The CDR3 sequence is CASSEASRGTEAFF. For the CDR3, the DNA is TGTGCCAGCAGTGAAGCCTCCAGAGGCACTGAAGCTTTCTTT.

The gene calls are TRBV12-3 or TRBV12-4 and TRBJ2-5; TRBD1 or TRBD2 may be the D gene (5 bases each). Trimming cost V 8 bases and J 2 bases, with 12 bases left between them. The CDR3 is 13 residues long. The chain's CDR3 is CASGQAVQETQYF. CDR3 DNA: TGTGCCAGCGGACAAGCGGTTCAAGAGACCCAGTACTTC.

The V gene is TRBV7-2, the J gene TRBJ2-5; D is perhaps TRBD2 (6 bases). The V gene lost 3 bases and the J gene lost 2 bases, with 19 bases spanning the gap. This CDR3 contains 17 residues. Germline V CDR1 and CDR2: SGHTA, FQGNSA. The CDR3 sequence: CASSLGLGTFVQETQYF. CDR3 DNA: TGTGCCAGCAGCTTGGGACTCGGCACCTTTGTACAAGAGACCCAGTACTTC. Using reference TRBV7-2 and TRBJ2-5 for the parts outside the CDR3, the full variable domain is GAGVSQSPSNKVTEKGKDVELRCDPISGHTALYWYRQSLGQGLEFLIYFQGNSAPDKSGLPSDRFSAERTGGSVSTLTIQRTQQEDSAVYLCASSLGLGTFVQETQYFGPGTRLLVL.

This clonotype was recorded once. The rearrangement joins TRBV18 to TRBJ2-5, with TRBD1 as a possible D gene (5 bases). The CDR3 length is 15 residues. Trimming took off 3 bases at V and 1 base at J, with 12 bases between the two ends. Germline CDR1 reads KGHSH; CDR2 reads LQKENI. CDR3 nucleotides: TGTGCCAGCTCACCTGGGGCAGGGCCCCAAGAGACCCAGTACTTC. It codes for CASSPGAGPQETQYF. Supplemented by reference TRBV18 and TRBJ2-5, the full variable domain reads NAGVMQNPRHLVRRRGQEARLRCSPMKGHSHVYWYRQLPEEGLKFMVYLQKENIIDESGMPKERFSAEFPKEGPSILRIQQVVRGDSAAYFCASSPGAGPQETQYFGPGTRLLVL.

This clonotype occurred a few times. The CDR3: CASSQARLSGRVEDTQYF. The CDR3 DNA is TGCGCCAGCAGCCAAGCAAGGTTGAGCGGGAGGGTTGAAGATACGCAGTATTTT. The chain combines TRBV4-3 with TRBJ2-3, with 10 bases matching TRBD2. Germline V CDR1 and CDR2: LGHNA, YSLEER. J was trimmed by 5 bases and V by 1 base; bases with no gene match: 12. The CDR3 is 18 amino acids.

This clonotype was seen a few times. The chain recombines TRBV28 with TRBJ1-1; D is possibly TRBD1 (5 bases). The V end was cut by 3 bases, the J end by 4 bases, with 12 bases between. CDR1 is MDHEN, CDR2 SYDVKM, per germline. The CDR3 consists of 14 residues. CDR3 nucleotide sequence: TGTGCCAGCAGTTTTGCAGGGATGGGCACTGAAGCTTTCTTT. The encoded protein is CASSFAGMGTEAFF. Complete variable domain (other parts from reference TRBV28 and TRBJ1-1): DVKVTQSSRYLVKRTGEKVFLECVQDMDHENMFWYRQDPGLGLRLIYFSYDVKMKEKGDIPEGYSVSREKKERFSLILESASTNQTSMYLCASSFAGMGTEAFFGQGTRLTVV.

The rearrangement links TRBV19 to TRBJ2-7; 11 nucleotides match TRBD1. CDR1 LNHDA and CDR2 SQIVND come from the germline V gene (reference sequence). CDR3 size: 15 residues. Trimming at V came to 7 bases and at J to 3 bases, leaving 8 bases not matched to a gene. CDR3 protein: CASTPGQGEIYEQYF. The CDR3 nucleotides read TGTGCCAGTACGCCGGGACAGGGGGAGATCTACGAGCAGTACTTC. The full variable domain, with the rest looked up from reference TRBV19 and TRBJ2-7, is DGGITQSPKYLFRKEGQNVTLSCEQNLNHDAMYWYRQDPGQGLRLIYYSQIVNDFQKGDIAEGYSVSREKKESFPLTVTSAQKNPTAFYLCASTPGQGEIYEQYFGPGTRLTVT.

This clonotype was counted only a few times. The chain joins TRBV6-1 to TRBJ1-4, with D perhaps TRBD1 (5 bases). Germline V gene sequence: CDR1 MNHNS, CDR2 SASEGT. The CDR3 contains 15 residues. V gave up 6 bases and J gave up 7 bases, with 18 bases separating them. The CDR3 here is CASRLLRDAFEKLFF. In nucleotides, the CDR3 is TGTGCCAGCAGGCTCCTCCGGGACGCTTTTGAAAAACTGTTTTTT.

The rearrangement uses TRBV5-1 and TRBJ2-3, with no clear D. Germline CDR1 reads SGHRS; CDR2 reads YFSETQ. CDR3 length: 15 residues. V lost 2 bases to trimming and J lost 2 bases, with 12 bases between them. The CDR3 is CASSFDTSNTDTQYF. The CDR3 nucleotides read TGCGCCAGCAGCTTCGACACCTCCAACACAGATACGCAGTATTTT.

This clonotype has at least ten counts. The V call is TRBV7-2, the J call TRBJ2-1; 9 positions match TRBD2. Germline-derived CDR1 and CDR2 are SGHTA and FQGNSA. This CDR3 is built from 14 residues. V was clipped by 5 bases and J by 6 bases; unmatched bases: 5. The CDR3 here is CASSRSGGTNEQFF. The CDR3 nucleotides read TGTGCCAGCAGCCGGAGCGGGGGGACCAATGAGCAGTTCTTC.

V is TRBV4-1 and J is TRBJ2-6; D call uncertain. V lost 0 bases and J lost 2, with 11 bases in between. CDR3 length equals 17 residues. Germline loops: CDR1 MGHRA, CDR2 YSYEKL. As DNA, the CDR3 is TGCGCCAGCAGCCAAGATATTAACATCCCTGGGGCCAACGTCCTGACTTTC. This sequence encodes CASSQDINIPGANVLTF.

Only a few counts were recorded for this clonotype. The chain recombines TRBV19 with TRBJ2-5, with a weak D call TRBD1 (5 bases). Germline V CDR1 and CDR2: LNHDA, SQIVND (reference sequence). Trimming pared 7 bases from V and 2 bases from J, leaving 17 bases between. The length of the CDR3 is 15 residues. CDR3 sequence reads: CASMGRGVIQETQYF. The CDR3 region has the DNA TGTGCCAGTATGGGGCGAGGAGTGATACAAGAGACCCAGTACTTC.

Only a few counts were recorded for this clonotype. The genes are TRBV7-2 and TRBJ1-2, with D perhaps TRBD1 (5 bases). This CDR3 is 15 amino acids long. The germline V and J ends were trimmed by 1 base and 4 bases, with 13 bases remaining between them. In germline, CDR1 is SGHTA, CDR2 FQGNSA. CDR3 nucleotides: TGTGCCAGCAGCTTAGGAGGGGACGGAACCTATGGCTACACCTTC. This codes for CASSLGGDGTYGYTF.

This clonotype was observed at least ten times. The chain carries TRBV7-2 and TRBJ2-5; either TRBD1 or TRBD2 may supply D (6 bases each). Trimming stripped 5 bases from V and 5 bases from J, with 18 bases between. Germline V gene data show CDR1 as SGHTA and CDR2 as FQGNSA. The CDR3 totals 15 residues. The CDR3: CASSLRSGALETQYF. DNA of the CDR3: TGTGCCAGCAGCCTACGTTCGGGGGCCCTCGAGACCCAGTACTTC.

The V gene is TRBV7-2, the J gene TRBJ1-2; a possible D gene is TRBD1 (6 bases). Germline CDR1 SGHTA, CDR2 FQGNSA. The length of the CDR3 is 14 residues. V was cut by 3 bases and J by 5 bases, with 13 bases left in between. As DNA, the CDR3 is TGTGCCAGCAGCTTTACGGGACATAATTATGGCTACACCTTC. It translates to CASSFTGHNYGYTF.

On this clonotype itself: A junction boundary mismatches the germline segment, possibly from a read error. The V gene is TRBV7-8, the J gene TRBJ1-2; TRBD1 might be the D (6 bases). Germline V gene sequence: CDR1 SGHVS, CDR2 FQNEAQ. CDR3 length: 14 amino acids. This CDR3 is CASSLKRGGYDYTF. CDR3 DNA sequence: TGTGCCAGCAGCTTAAAGCGGGGGGGCTATGACTACACCTTC.

This clonotype was recorded a few times. The chain links TRBV6-2 or TRBV6-3 to TRBJ2-5; D is unresolved. This CDR3 spans 14 amino acids. V was cut by 8 bases and J by 1 base, with 14 bases left in between. In germline, CDR1 is MNHEY, CDR2 SVGEGT. CDR3: CASGPTTPQETQYF. CDR3 bases: TGTGCCAGCGGGCCGACAACCCCCCAAGAGACCCAGTACTTC.

The chain recombines TRBV7-2 with TRBJ2-5; 7 bases fit TRBD2. Trimming at V came to 2 bases and at J to 6 bases, leaving 15 bases not matched to a gene. This CDR3 spans 17 amino acids. CDR1 SGHTA and CDR2 FQGNSA come from the germline V gene. Here the CDR3 reads CASSLSGAADFGQTQYF. The CDR3 DNA follows: TGTGCCAGCAGCTTAAGCGGGGCAGCCGACTTCGGACAGACCCAGTACTTC.

J is TRBJ1-4 and V is TRBV7-8; TRBD1 agrees at 7 bases. Trimming removed 1 base from V and 4 bases from J; junction bases left unmatched: 3. Germline CDR1 reads SGHVS; CDR2 reads FQNEAQ. This CDR3 contains 15 residues. CDR3 bases: TGTGCCAGCAGCTTAGAGGGACAGAATAATGAAAAACTGTTTTTT. The encoded protein is CASSLEGQNNEKLFF.